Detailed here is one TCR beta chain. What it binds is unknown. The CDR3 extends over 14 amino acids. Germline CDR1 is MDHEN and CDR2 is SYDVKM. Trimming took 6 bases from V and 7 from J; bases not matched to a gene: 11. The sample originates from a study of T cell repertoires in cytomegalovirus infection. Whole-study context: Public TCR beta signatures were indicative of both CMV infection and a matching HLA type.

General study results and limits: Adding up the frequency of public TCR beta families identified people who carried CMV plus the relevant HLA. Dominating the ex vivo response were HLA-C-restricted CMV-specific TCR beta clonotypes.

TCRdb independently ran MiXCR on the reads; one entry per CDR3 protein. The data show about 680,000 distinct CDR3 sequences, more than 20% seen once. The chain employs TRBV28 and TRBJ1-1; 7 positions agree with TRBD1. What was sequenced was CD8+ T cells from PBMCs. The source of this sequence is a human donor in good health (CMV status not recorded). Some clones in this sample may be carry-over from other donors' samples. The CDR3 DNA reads TGTGCCAGCAGCCCGACAGGGTGGAGGGATGAAGCTTTCTTT. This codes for CASSPTGWRDEAFF.